Below are 10 T cell receptor beta chains sequenced from a single sample in a study of CD8+ T cells in alopecia areata. Sequencing relied on a cDNA template that was reverse transcribed from extracted RNA. Profiled with immunoSEQ multiplex PCR; TCRdb holds only in-frame clones, not every one. The profile shows about 200,000 clones, 50% to 60% of them singletons. The sample was CD4+ T cells sorted from blood, taken at week 0. The receptor source for this set is a human donor with alopecia areata.

The gene calls are TRBV30 and TRBJ1-2; D gene unclear. CDR3 length: 15 amino acids. V shed 0 bases and J shed 8 bases, with 19 bases lying between them. The germline V gene encodes CDR1 GTSNPN and CDR2 SVGIG (reference sequence). This CDR3 is CAWSVGTTGGSGYTF. In DNA form, the CDR3 reads TGTGCCTGGAGTGTTGGAACTACGGGAGGCTCGGGCTACACCTTC.

The gene calls are TRBV9 and TRBJ1-1; D remains unclear. Trimming shortened V by 4 bases and J by 1 base, and 11 bases separated the two germline ends. The CDR3 is made up of 14 amino acids. The germline V gene has CDR1 SGDLS and CDR2 YYNGEE. This CDR3 reads CASSPRTKNTEAFF. DNA of the CDR3: TGTGCCAGCAGCCCCCGGACCAAGAACACTGAAGCTTTCTTT.

The sample holds a few counts of this clone. The rearrangement joins TRBV27 to TRBJ2-6, with D unresolved. The ends were cut back, 6 bases at V and 1 base at J, with 4 bases in the middle. Germline V gene sequence: CDR1 MNHEY, CDR2 SMNVEV (reference sequence). The CDR3 sequence is 13 residues long. Here the CDR3 reads CASRLSGANVLTF. CDR3 coding DNA: TGTGCCAGCAGGCTATCTGGGGCCAACGTCCTGACTTTC.

The CDR3 bases are TGTGCCTGGAGGGGAAACGGGAGGGTCCTCAGCGGGGAGCTGTTTTTT. Its protein product is CAWRGNGRVLSGELFF. V is TRBV30 and J is TRBJ2-2; 8 nucleotides line up with TRBD2. Germline CDR1 and CDR2: GTSNPN and SVGIG (reference sequence). This CDR3 comprises 16 residues. V shed 3 bases and J 7 bases; nucleotides not matched to a gene: 13.

The gene calls are TRBV30 and TRBJ1-2; 7 nucleotides align to TRBD1. Germline V lookup: CDR1 GTSNPN, CDR2 SVGIG (reference sequence). Trimming cost V 2 bases and J 1 base; bases outside gene matches: 7. The CDR3 covers 15 residues. CDR3 loop: CAWSIGGGGNYGYTF. The DNA of the CDR3 is TGTGCCTGGAGTATCGGAGGGGGCGGTAACTATGGCTACACCTTC.

For this clone: The same CDR3 can be traced to other DNA sequences in this sample. CDR3 sequence: CAWSETGFYGYTF. DNA for the CDR3: TGTGCCTGGAGTGAGACAGGATTCTACGGCTACACCTTC. The rearrangement links TRBV30 to TRBJ1-2; the D gene is possibly TRBD1 (6 bases). Trimming left V 1 base short and J 8 bases short, with 14 bases between. Looked up from germline, CDR1 is GTSNPN and CDR2 is SVGIG (reference sequence). This CDR3 spans 13 amino acids.

V gene TRBV18 combines with J gene TRBJ1-1; 12 nucleotides match TRBD1. V was clipped by 1 base and J by 1 base; unmatched bases: 4. Germline loops: CDR1 KGHSH, CDR2 LQKENI. This CDR3 contains 17 residues. The CDR3 DNA reads TGTGCCAGCTCACCACGGGACAGGGGGCCGGGGAACACTGAAGCTTTCTTT. It yields the protein CASSPRDRGPGNTEAFF.

This sequence joins TRBV19 and TRBJ2-2; 7 bases map to TRBD1. After removal of 5 bases from V and 0 bases from J, the junction contained 15 bases not matched to a gene. The CDR3 length is 19 residues. Germline assignment: CDR1 LNHDA and CDR2 SQIVND (reference sequence). Written as DNA, the CDR3 is TGTGCCAGTAGTCTCTTTGGACAGGCGGCACCAACGAACACCGGGGAGCTGTTTTTT. Amino acids: CASSLFGQAAPTNTGELFF.

The chain is built from TRBV29-1 and TRBJ1-1; D gene unclear. This CDR3 contains 12 residues. Germline V gene lookup returns CDR1 SQVTM and CDR2 ANQGSEA. Trimming removed 7 bases at V and 0 bases at J, with 9 bases between. The CDR3 sequence: CSARQLNTEAFF. The CDR3 coding sequence is TGCAGCGCTAGGCAGTTGAACACTGAAGCTTTCTTT.

V gene TRBV30 combines with J gene TRBJ1-1; D is undetermined. The CDR3 loop spans 13 amino acids. CDR1 and CDR2 (germline): GTSNPN, SVGIG (reference sequence). With 7 bases removed from V and 0 bases from J, the gap between germline ends came to 12 bases. CDR3 loop: CAYRRGMNTEAFF. CDR3 in DNA: TGTGCCTATCGACGGGGAATGAACACTGAAGCTTTCTTT.